This is a list of T cell receptor beta chains from one sample in a study of T cells after yellow fever vaccination. Each CDR3 protein is one row after TCRdb ran MiXCR on the 5' RACE reads. The sample has around 610,000 distinct CDR3 sequences, roughly 12% seen once. Specimen: PBMCs, collected on the day of the yellow fever booster vaccination. The receptors shown here come from a man aged 30 to 45 who received the YFV17D yellow fever vaccine. Each CDR3 is given with its conserved first and last residue. Fields, in order: V gene, D gene, clone size, J gene, CDR3 DNA, CDR3 protein. A D gene is named only where the DNA matches it firmly. The listing skips clone size in some rows; elsewhere it reads once, few, many or a size class.

TRBV4-3,-,-,TRBJ2-7,TGCGCCAGCAGCCAAGATAAACAGCGCCCTAGGTTC,CASSQDKQRPRF
TRBV15,-,few,TRBJ2-7,TGTGCCACCAGCGGCCTTCAGGGTGGCTACGAGCAGTACTTC,CATSGLQGGYEQYF
TRBV2,-,-,TRBJ2-3,TGTGCCAGCAGAGCGGACCCATCGGGCACGCAGTATTTT,CASRADPSGTQYF
TRBV7-3,TRBD2,-,TRBJ2-1,TGTGCCAGCAGCCCGACTAGCTTAAACTACAATGAGCAGTTCTTC,CASSPTSLNYNEQFF
TRBV19,-,few,TRBJ2-2,TGTGCTAGTAAAAACGGACCCCGTGCCGCCGGGGAGCTGTTTTTT,CASKNGPRAAGELFF
TRBV5-1,-,many,TRBJ2-3,TGCGCCAGCAGCTTGGCCCAGGATACGCAGTATTTT,CASSLAQDTQYF
TRBV6-2/TRBV6-3,-,few,TRBJ1-1,TGTGCCAGCGGTCCGACTGAAGCTTTCTTT,CASGPTEAFF
TRBV29-1,TRBD1,-,TRBJ2-2,TGCAGCGTTCGACAGGGCCCCACCACAGGGGAGCTGTTTTTT,CSVRQGPTTGELFF
TRBV14,TRBD2,-,TRBJ2-1,TGTGCCAGCAGCCAAGATGTTGGAGGACTAGCCCTGTTCTTC,CASSQDVGGLALFF
TRBV4-3,-,-,TRBJ1-2,TGCGCCAGCAGCCAGACTGACAACTATGGCTACACCTTC,CASSQTDNYGYTF
TRBV18,TRBD1,few,TRBJ1-6,TGTGCCAGCTCACCACCGACAGGGAGGAATTCACCCCTCCACTTT,CASSPPTGRNSPLHF
TRBV12-3/TRBV12-4,-,-,TRBJ1-1,TGTGCCAGCAGTTTCCGCCAGAACACTGAAGCTTTCTTT,CASSFRQNTEAFF
TRBV28,-,many,TRBJ2-1,TGTGCCAGCAGTGGCTATGAGCAGTTCTTC,CASSGYEQFF
TRBV9,-,-,TRBJ2-3,TGTGCCAGCAGCGTAGCGGTAGACCGAACTAGCACAGATACGCAGTATTTT,CASSVAVDRTSTDTQYF
TRBV6-6,TRBD2,few,TRBJ2-1,TGTGCCAGCTCCTCCGGGAGGAGCGGTGAGCAGTTCTTC,CASSSGRSGEQFF
TRBV7-3,-,-,TRBJ2-1,TGTGCCAGCAGCATCCGAGCGGGTGAGCAGTTCTTC,CASSIRAGEQFF
TRBV27,-,-,TRBJ2-5,TGTGCCAGCGGCCCCCAGGGGTTTGAGCCCGGAGAGACCCAGTACTTC,CASGPQGFEPGETQYF
TRBV7-8,-,many,TRBJ2-5,TGTGCCAGCAGCTTAGCGCGTCCTAGCCAAGAGACCCAGTACTTC,CASSLARPSQETQYF
TRBV5-6,TRBD1,many,TRBJ2-2,TGTGCCAGCAGCTTTACAGGGGCCGGGGAGCTGTTTTTT,CASSFTGAGELFF
TRBV7-9,TRBD1,few,TRBJ2-1,TGTGCCAGCAGCACCTGGACAGGGGCCCCCAATGAGCAGTTCTTC,CASSTWTGAPNEQFF
TRBV7-8,-,-,TRBJ2-2,TGTGCCAGCAGCTGGGGCGGGGTGGGAGCCGGGGAGCTGTTTTTT,CASSWGGVGAGELFF
TRBV7-2,-,few,TRBJ2-5,TGTGCCAGCACGGGGGCGGGAGAGACCCAGTACTTC,CASTGAGETQYF
TRBV6-2/TRBV6-3,TRBD2,once,TRBJ2-3,TGTGCCAGCAGAACAGGACTAGCGGGTGGTTTAGATACGCAGTATTTT,CASRTGLAGGLDTQYF
TRBV20-1,-,-,TRBJ2-1,TGCAGTGCTAAAGGGTGGCTAGCAGCCTCCTACAATGAGCAGTTCTTC,CSAKGWLAASYNEQFF
TRBV10-2,TRBD2,-,TRBJ2-1,TGCGCCAGCAGCACGACTAGCTCAAGTGGGCATGAGCAGTTCTTC,CASSTTSSSGHEQFF
TRBV7-2,-,few,TRBJ1-4,TGTGCCAGCAGCCGGGACATAGGGGAAAAACTGTTTTTT,CASSRDIGEKLFF
TRBV27,TRBD2,few,TRBJ2-1,TGTGCCAGCACGGGCGGGAGGGCCTGGTACAATGAGCAGTTCTTC,CASTGGRAWYNEQFF
TRBV29-1,-,few,TRBJ2-7,TGCAGCGTTAAACGGGACTACGAGCAGTACTTC,CSVKRDYEQYF
TRBV9,-,few,TRBJ2-3,TGTGCCAGCAGCGTAGGGCAGGGTTATAGCACAGATACGCAGTATTTT,CASSVGQGYSTDTQYF
TRBV7-2,TRBD1,-,TRBJ1-1,TGTGCCAGCAGCTCCAGGGGGGCATACACTGAAGCTTTCTTT,CASSSRGAYTEAFF
TRBV10-1,TRBD1,many,TRBJ2-7,TGCGCCAGCAGTGAGGGGACAGCATCCTACGAGCAGTACTTC,CASSEGTASYEQYF
TRBV27,TRBD1,many,TRBJ2-2,TGTGCCAGCAGTTTTTCAGGGGGCGGGGAGCTGTTTTTT,CASSFSGGGELFF
TRBV12-3/TRBV12-4,-,many,TRBJ2-7,TGTGCCAGCAGTTTAGGTCAGATCTACGAGCAGTACTTC,CASSLGQIYEQYF